The clone carrying this TCR beta chain has at least ten counts. The antigen remains undetermined. Researchers attached unique molecular identifiers to individual cDNA molecules. Each CDR3 protein gets one entry after TCRdb re-called the 5' RACE reads with MiXCR. The sample carries about 49,000 distinct CDR3 sequences, about 6.3% recorded once. This sample is drawn from a study of early T cells in non-severe SARS-CoV-2 infection. Turning to the study itself: From unsorted whole blood, bulk RNA was sequenced, and the chains remained unpaired. Study results and limitations: Matching with VDJdb favored anti-spike CD8 responses (missing private and CD4 specificities).

Germline V CDR1 and CDR2: SGHKS, YYEKEE (reference sequence). CDR3 length: 17 amino acids. The V gene lost 4 bases and the J gene lost 2 bases, with 16 bases spanning the gap. The chain has TRBV5-5 and TRBJ2-6, with TRBD2 as a possible D gene (6 bases). Sequencing used whole blood, obtained at baseline. The sequence was collected from an adult who was a healthcare worker with PCR-confirmed SARS-CoV-2 infection or an uninfected control (not recorded which). CDR3: CASSPTAAGTGANVLTF. CDR3 nucleotide sequence: TGTGCCAGCAGCCCCACAGCGGCGGGGACTGGGGCCAACGTCCTGACTTTC.